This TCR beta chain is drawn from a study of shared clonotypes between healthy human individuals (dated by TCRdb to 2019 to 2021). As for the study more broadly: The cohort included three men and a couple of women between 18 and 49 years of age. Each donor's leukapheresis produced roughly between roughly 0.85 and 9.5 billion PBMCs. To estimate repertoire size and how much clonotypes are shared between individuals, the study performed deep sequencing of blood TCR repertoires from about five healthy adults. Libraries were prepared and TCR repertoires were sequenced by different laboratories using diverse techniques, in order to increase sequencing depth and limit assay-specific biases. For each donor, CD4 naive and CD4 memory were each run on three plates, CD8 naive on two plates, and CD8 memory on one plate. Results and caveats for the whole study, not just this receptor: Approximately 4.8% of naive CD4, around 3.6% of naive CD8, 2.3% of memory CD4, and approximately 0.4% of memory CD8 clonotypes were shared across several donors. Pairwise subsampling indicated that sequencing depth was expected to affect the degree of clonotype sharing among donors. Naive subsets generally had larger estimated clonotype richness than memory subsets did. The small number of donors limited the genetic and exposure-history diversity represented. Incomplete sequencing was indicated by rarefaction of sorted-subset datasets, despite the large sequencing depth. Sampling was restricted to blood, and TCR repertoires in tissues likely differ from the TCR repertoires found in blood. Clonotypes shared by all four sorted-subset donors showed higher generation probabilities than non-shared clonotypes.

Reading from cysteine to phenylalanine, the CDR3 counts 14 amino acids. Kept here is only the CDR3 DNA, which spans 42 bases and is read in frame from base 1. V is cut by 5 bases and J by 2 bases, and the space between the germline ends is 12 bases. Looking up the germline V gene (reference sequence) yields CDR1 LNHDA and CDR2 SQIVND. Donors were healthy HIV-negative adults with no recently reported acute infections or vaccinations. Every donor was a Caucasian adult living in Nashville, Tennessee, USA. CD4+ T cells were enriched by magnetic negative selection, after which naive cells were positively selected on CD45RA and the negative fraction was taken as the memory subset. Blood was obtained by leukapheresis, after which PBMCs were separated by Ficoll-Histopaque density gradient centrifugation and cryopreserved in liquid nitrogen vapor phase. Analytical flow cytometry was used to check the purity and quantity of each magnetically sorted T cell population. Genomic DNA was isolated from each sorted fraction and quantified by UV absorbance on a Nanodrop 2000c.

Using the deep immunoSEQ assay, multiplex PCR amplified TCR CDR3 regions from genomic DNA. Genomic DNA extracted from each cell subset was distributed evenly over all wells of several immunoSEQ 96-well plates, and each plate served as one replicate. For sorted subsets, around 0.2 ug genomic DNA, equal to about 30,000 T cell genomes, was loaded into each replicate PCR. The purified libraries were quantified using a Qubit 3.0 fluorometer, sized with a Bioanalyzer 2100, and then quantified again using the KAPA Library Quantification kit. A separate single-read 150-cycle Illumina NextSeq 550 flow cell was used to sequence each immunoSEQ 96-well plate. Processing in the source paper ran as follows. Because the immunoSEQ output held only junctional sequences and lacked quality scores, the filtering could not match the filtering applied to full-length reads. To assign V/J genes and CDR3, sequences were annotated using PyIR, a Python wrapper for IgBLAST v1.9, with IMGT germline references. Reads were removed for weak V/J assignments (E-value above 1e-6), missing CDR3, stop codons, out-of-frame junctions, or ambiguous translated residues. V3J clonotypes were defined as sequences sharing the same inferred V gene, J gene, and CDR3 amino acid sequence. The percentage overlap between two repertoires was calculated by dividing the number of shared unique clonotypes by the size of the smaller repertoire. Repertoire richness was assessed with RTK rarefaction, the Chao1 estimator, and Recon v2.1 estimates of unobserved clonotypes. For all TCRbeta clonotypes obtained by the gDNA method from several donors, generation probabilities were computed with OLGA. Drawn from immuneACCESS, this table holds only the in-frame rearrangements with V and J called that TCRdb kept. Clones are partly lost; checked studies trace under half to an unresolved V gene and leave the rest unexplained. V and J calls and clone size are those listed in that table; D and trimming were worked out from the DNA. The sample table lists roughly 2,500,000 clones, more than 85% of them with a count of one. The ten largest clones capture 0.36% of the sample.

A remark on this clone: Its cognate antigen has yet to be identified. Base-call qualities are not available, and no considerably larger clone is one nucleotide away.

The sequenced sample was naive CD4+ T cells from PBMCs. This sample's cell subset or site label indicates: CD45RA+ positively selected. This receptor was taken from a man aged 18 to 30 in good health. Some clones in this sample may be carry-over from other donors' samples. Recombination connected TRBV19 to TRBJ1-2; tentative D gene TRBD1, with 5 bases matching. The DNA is TGTGCCAGTAGTCGTCGCTCAGGGAACTATGGCTACACCTTC. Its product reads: CASSRRSGNYGYTF.